This TCR beta chain was captured by sequencing in a study of shared clonotypes between healthy human individuals. Study conclusions and caveats: Shared across four donors were 4% to 5% of the naive CD4 clonotypes.

As regards this clone: Its antigen is as yet unknown.

CDR1 is SGHRS, CDR2 YFSETQ, per germline. Trimming removed 1 base from V and 0 bases from J; junction bases left unmatched: 7. The length of the CDR3 is 16 residues. The method was immunoSEQ multiplex PCR; TCRdb's version includes in-frame clones alone and lacks a portion of them. This sample has millions of clones, with approximately 94% found just once. Naive CD8 cells lacked CD45RO and underwent positive selection for CCR7, leaving out terminally differentiated effector memory CD45RA+ cells. The J gene is TRBJ2-7, the V gene TRBV5-1; 7 bases align to TRBD2. The sample consisted of naive CD8+ T cells from PBMCs. This sequence originates from a man aged 18 to 30 in good health. Some clones in this sample may be carry-over from other donors' samples. CDR3 in DNA: TGCGCCAGCAGCTTGTGGCTAGCGGAAAGCTCCTACGAGCAGTACTTC. It codes for CASSLWLAESSYEQYF.